The sequence of this TCR beta chain was determined in a study of blood T cell repertoires in COVID-19. The germline V and J ends were trimmed by 5 bases and 0 bases, with 18 bases remaining between them. The CDR3 contains 17 residues. Germline assignment: CDR1 SGHVS and CDR2 FNYEAQ. In the study's own analysis: Reference gene primer amplification in the assay estimated nucleated cell counts. Sequenced by immunoSEQ multiplex PCR; TCRdb stores in-frame clones only, minus some. The DNA was the basis for D and trimming; V, J and clone size are from that table. The sample lists 100,000 to 120,000 clones; more than 70% were seen once.

The V and J genes are TRBV7-6 and TRBJ2-3, with a weak D call TRBD2 (6 bases). What was sequenced was peripheral blood. The receptor's source is a woman aged 50 to 60 with acute or convalescent COVID-19. CDR3 in DNA: TGTGCCAGCAGCCCCCACTGGGCGGGAAGGAGCACAGATACGCAGTATTTT. Translating it yields CASSPHWAGRSTDTQYF.